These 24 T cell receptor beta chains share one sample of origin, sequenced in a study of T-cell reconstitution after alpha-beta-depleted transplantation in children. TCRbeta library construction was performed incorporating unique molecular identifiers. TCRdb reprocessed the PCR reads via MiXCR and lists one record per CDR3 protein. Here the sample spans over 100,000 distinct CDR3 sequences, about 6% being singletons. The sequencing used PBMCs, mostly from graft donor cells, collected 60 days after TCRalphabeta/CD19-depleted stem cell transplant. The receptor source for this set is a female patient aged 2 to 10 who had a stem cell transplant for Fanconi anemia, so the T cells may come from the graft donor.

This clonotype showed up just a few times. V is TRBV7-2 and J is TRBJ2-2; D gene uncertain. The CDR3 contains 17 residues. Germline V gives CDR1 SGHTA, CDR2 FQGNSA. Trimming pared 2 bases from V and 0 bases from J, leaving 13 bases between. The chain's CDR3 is CASSLQPIFANTGELFF. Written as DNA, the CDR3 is TGTGCCAGCAGCTTACAGCCTATATTCGCGAACACCGGGGAGCTGTTTTTT.

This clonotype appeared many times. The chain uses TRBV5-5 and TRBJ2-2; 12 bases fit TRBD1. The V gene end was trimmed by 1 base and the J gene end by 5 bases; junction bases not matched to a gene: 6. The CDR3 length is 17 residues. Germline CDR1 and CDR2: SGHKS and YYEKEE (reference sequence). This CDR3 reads CASSLWDRGRITGELFF. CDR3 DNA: TGTGCCAGCAGCTTGTGGGACAGGGGGCGGATTACCGGGGAGCTGTTTTTT.

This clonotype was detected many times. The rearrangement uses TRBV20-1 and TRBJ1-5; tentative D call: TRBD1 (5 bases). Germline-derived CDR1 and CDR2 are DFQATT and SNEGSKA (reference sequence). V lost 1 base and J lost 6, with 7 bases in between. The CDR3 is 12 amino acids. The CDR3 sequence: CSARAGPQPQHF. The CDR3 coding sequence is TGCAGTGCTAGAGCGGGACCTCAGCCCCAGCATTTT.

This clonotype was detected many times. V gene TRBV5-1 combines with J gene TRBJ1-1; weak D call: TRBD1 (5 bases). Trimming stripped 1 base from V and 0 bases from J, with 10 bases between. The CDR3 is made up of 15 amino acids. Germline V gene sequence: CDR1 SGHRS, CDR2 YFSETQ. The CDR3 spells CASSLMAGLNTEAFF. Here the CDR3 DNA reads TGCGCCAGCAGCTTGATGGCAGGGCTGAACACTGAAGCTTTCTTT.

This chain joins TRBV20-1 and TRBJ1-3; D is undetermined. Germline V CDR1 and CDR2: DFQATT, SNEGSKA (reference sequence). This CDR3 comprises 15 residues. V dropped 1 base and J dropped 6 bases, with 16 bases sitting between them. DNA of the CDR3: TGCAGTGCTAGAGGTTCGCTTTCTTTCCAAAACACCATATATTTT. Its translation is CSARGSLSFQNTIYF.

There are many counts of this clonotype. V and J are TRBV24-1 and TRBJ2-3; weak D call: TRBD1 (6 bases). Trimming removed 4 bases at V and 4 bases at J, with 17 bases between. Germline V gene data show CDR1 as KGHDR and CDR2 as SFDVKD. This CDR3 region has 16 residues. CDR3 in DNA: TGTGCCACCAGTGACCGGGGCAGGGGTGGGGCAGATACGCAGTATTTT. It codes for CATSDRGRGGADTQYF.

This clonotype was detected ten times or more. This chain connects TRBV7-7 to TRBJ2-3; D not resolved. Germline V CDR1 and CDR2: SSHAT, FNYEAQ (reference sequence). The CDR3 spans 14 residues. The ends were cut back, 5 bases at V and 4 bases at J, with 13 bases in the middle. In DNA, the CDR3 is TGTGCCAGCAGCCCCCGAGGTGGCTCAGATACGCAGTATTTT. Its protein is CASSPRGGSDTQYF.

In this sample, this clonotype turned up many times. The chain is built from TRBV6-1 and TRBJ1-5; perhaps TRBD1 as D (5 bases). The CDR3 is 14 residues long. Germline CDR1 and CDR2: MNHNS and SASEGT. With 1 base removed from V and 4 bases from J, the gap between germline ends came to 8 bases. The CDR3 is CASSEGGRNQPQHF. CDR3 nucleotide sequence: TGTGCCAGCAGTGAAGGGGGCAGAAATCAGCCCCAGCATTTT.

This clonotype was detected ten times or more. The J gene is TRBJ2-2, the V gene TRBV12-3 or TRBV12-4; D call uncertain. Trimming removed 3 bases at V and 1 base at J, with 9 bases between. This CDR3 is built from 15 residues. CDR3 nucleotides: TGTGCCAGCAGTTTCCGCCCCGAGAACACCGGGGAGCTGTTTTTT. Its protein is CASSFRPENTGELFF.

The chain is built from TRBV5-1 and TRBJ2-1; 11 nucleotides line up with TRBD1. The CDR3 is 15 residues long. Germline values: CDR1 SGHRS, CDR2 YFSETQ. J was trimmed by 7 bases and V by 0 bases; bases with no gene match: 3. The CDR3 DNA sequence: TGCGCCAGCAGCTTGGCGGGACAGGGGGAAAATGAGCAGTTCTTC. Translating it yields CASSLAGQGENEQFF.

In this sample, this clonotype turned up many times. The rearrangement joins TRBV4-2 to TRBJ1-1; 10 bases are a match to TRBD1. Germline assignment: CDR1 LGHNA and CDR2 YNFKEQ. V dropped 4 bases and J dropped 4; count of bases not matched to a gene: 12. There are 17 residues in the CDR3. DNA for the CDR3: TGTGCCAGCAGCCCACTAGGGGACAGGGGAGGGATCACTGAAGCTTTCTTT. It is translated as CASSPLGDRGGITEAFF.

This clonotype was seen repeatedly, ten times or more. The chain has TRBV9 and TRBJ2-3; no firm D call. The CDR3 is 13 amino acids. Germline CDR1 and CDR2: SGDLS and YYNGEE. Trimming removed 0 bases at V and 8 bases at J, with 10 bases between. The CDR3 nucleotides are TGTGCCAGCAGCGTAGAGGTCCGAGGTACGCAGTATTTT. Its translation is CASSVEVRGTQYF.

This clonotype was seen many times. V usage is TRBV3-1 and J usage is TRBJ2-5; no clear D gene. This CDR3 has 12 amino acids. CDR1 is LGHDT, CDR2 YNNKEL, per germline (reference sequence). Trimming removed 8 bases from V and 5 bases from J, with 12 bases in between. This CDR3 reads CASLTLGETQYF. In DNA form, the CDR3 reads TGTGCCAGCCTGACCCTAGGGGAGACCCAGTACTTC.

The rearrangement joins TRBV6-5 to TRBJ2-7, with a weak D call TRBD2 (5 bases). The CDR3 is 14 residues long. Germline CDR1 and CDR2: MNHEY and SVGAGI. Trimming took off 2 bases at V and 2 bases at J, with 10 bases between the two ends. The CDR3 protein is CASSYAGKPYEQYF. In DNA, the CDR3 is TGTGCCAGCAGTTACGCCGGGAAACCCTACGAGCAGTACTTC.

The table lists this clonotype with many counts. CDR3 in DNA: TGTGCCAGCAGTCCTGCTGGGGGAGAAGAGCAGTTCTTC. Its protein product is CASSPAGGEEQFF. V is TRBV12-3 or TRBV12-4 and J is TRBJ2-1; D is possibly TRBD1 or TRBD2 (5 bases each). This CDR3 comprises 13 residues. With 5 bases removed from V and 10 bases from J, the gap between germline ends came to 15 bases.

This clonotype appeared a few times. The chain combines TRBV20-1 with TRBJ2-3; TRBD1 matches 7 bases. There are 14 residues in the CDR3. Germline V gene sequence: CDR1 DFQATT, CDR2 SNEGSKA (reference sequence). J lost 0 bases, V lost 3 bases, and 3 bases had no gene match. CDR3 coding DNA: TGCAGTGCTAGCAGGACAGGTAGCACAGATACGCAGTATTTT. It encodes CSASRTGSTDTQYF.

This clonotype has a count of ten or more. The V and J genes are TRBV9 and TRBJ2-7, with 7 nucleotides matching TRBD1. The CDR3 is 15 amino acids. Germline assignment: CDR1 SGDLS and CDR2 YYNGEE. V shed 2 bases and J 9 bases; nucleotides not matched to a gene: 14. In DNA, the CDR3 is TGTGCCAGCAGCGTCCGACAGGGTGGGTGTCCTCCGCAGTACTTC. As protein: CASSVRQGGCPPQYF.

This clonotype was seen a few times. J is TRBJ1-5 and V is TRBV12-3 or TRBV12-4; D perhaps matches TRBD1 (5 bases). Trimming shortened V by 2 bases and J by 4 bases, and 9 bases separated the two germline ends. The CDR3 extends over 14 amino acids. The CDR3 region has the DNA TGTGCCAGCAGTTTAAGGGGCACAAATCAGCCCCAGCATTTT. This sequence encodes CASSLRGTNQPQHF.

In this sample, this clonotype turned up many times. CDR3 sequence reads: CSVVRGVTFEQFF. CDR3 DNA sequence: TGCAGCGTTGTGAGGGGAGTGACGTTTGAGCAGTTCTTC. The V and J genes are TRBV29-1 and TRBJ2-1; D may be TRBD1 or TRBD2 (5 bases each). Germline loops: CDR1 SQVTM, CDR2 ANQGSEA. V was trimmed by 4 bases and J by 9 bases, leaving 16 bases between them. The CDR3 is 13 residues long.

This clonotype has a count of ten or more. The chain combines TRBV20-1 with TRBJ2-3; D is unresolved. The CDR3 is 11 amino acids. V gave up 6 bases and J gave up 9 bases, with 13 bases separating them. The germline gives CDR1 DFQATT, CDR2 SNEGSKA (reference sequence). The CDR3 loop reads CSAHSYSTQYF. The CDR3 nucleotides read TGCAGTGCGCATAGTTATTCAACGCAGTATTTT.

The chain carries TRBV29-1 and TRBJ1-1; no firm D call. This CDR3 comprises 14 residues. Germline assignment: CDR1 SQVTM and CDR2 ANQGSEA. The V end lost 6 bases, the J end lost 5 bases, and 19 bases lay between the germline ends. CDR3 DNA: TGCAGCGTAGCCCGTAATTGGGGTGGGACTGAAGCTTTCTTT. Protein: CSVARNWGGTEAFF.

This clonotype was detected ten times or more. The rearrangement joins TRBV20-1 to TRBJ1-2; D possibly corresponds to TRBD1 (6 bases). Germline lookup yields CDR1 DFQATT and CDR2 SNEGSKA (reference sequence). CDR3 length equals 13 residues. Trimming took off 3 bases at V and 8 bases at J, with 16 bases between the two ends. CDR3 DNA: TGCAGTGCTAGCCTATCAGGGGCAGGGGGCTACACCTTC. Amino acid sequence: CSASLSGAGGYTF.

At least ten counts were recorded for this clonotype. CDR3 nucleotides: TGCAGTGCACAGGACCTACACAATGAGCAGTTCTTC. It yields the protein CSAQDLHNEQFF. The J gene is TRBJ2-1, the V gene TRBV20-1; D may be TRBD1 (5 bases). Germline V CDR1 and CDR2: DFQATT, SNEGSKA (reference sequence). This CDR3 comprises 12 residues. The V gene lost 6 bases and the J gene lost 5 bases, with 11 bases spanning the gap.

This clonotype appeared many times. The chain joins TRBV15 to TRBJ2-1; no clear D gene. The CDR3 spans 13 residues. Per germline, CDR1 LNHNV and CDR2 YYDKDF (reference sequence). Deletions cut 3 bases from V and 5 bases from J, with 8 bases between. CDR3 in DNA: TGTGCCACCAGCAGCCGGATTAACAATGAGCAGTTCTTC. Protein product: CATSSRINNEQFF.